This record concerns one TCR beta chain sequence. The antigen remains unidentified. The data were taken from a study of a mutant IDH1 vaccine in newly diagnosed glioma. Study overall: Treated patients were roughly 62% male, approximately 40% female, mean age 40.4 years. Those enrolled had earlier been treated with radiotherapy, temozolomide, or both, mostly both.

Profiled with immunoSEQ multiplex PCR; TCRdb holds only in-frame clones, not every one. The data hold 50,000 to 65,000 clones, with 60% to 85% observed a single time. Germline values: CDR1 SNHLY, CDR2 FYNNEI. The CDR3 covers 13 residues. V was cut by 3 bases and J by 2 bases, with 7 bases left in between. Study-wide findings and caveats: Variations in leading peripheral T cell clonotypes appeared to have no connection with pseudoprogression.

This sample's time point: baseline, week 1 (first vaccination visit). The treatment was: pre-vaccination baseline after standard-of-care therapy. The source was PBMCs, collected from a glioma patient treated with radiotherapy, temozolomide or both. This clonotype was sampled from a woman in her forties with glioma. The rearrangement joins TRBV2 to TRBJ2-5; D gene ambiguous. CDR3 in amino acids: CASSESIQETQYF. Here the CDR3 DNA reads TGTGCCAGCAGTGAGTCAATACAAGAGACCCAGTACTTC.